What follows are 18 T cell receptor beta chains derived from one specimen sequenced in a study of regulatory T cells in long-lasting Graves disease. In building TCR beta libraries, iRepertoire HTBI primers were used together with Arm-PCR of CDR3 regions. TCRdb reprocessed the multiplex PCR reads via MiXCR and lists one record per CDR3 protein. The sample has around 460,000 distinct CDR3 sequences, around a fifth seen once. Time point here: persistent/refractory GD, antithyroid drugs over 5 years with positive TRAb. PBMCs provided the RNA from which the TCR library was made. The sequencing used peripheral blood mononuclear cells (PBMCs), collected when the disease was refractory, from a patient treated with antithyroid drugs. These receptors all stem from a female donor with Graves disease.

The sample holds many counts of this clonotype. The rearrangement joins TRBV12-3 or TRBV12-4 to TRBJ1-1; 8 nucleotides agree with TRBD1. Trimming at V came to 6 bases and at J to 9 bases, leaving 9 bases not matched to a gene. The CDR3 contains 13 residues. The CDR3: CASSYRQGRKAFF. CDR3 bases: TGTGCCAGCAGCTACCGACAGGGGCGGAAAGCTTTCTTT.

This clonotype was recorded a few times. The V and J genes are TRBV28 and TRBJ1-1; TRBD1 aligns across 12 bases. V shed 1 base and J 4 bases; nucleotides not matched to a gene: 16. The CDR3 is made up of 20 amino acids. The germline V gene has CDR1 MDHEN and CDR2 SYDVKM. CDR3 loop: CASSLFRGTGGLSRGTEAFF. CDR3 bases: TGTGCCAGCAGTTTATTCCGCGGGACAGGGGGCCTATCGCGCGGCACTGAAGCTTTCTTT.

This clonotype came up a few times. This CDR3 reads CSAREHMETQYF. The DNA for the CDR3 is TGCAGTGCTAGAGAGCATATGGAGACCCAGTACTTC. This chain joins TRBV20-1 and TRBJ2-5, with unresolved D. The V and J ends lost 0 bases and 5 bases respectively, with 7 bases between them. CDR3 length equals 12 residues. Germline V gene data show CDR1 as DFQATT and CDR2 as SNEGSKA (reference sequence).

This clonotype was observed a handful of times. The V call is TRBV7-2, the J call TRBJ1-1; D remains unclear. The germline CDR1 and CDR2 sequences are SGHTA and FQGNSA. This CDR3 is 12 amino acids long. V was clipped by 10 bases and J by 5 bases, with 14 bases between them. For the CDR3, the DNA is TGTGCCACCATGGATCGAGGGACTGAAGCTTTCTTT. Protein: CATMDRGTEAFF. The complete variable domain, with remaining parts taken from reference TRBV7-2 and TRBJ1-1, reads GAGVSQSPSNKVTEKGKDVELRCDPISGHTALYWYRQSLGQGLEFLIYFQGNSAPDKSGLPSDRFSAERTGGSVSTLTIQRTQQEDSAVYLCATMDRGTEAFFGQGTRLTVV.

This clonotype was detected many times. In DNA form, the CDR3 reads TGTGCCAGCGGTGAAGGGTCGGAGTACGAGCAGTACTTC. Translating gives CASGEGSEYEQYF. The chain joins TRBV28 to TRBJ2-7; D remains unclear. V was clipped by 8 bases and J by 4 bases, with 15 bases between them. Germline V gene data show CDR1 as MDHEN and CDR2 as SYDVKM. This CDR3 spans 13 amino acids. The variable domain in full, completed from reference TRBV28 and TRBJ2-7, reads DVKVTQSSRYLVKRTGEKVFLECVQDMDHENMFWYRQDPGLGLRLIYFSYDVKMKEKGDIPEGYSVSREKKERFSLILESASTNQTSMYLCASGEGSEYEQYFGPGTRLTVT.

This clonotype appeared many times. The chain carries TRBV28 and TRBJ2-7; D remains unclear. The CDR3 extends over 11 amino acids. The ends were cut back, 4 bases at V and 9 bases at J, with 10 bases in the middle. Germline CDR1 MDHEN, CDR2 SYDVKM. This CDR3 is CASSSPQVQYF. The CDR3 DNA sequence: TGTGCCAGCAGTTCCCCGCAAGTGCAGTACTTC.

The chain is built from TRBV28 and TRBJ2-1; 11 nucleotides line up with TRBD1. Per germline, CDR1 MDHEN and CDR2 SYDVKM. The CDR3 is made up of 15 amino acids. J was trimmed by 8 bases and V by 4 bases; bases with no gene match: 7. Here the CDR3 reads CASSSWTGGLDEQFF. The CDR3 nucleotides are TGTGCCAGCAGTTCTTGGACAGGGGGCCTGGATGAGCAGTTCTTC. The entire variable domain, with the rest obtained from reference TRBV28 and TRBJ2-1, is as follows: DVKVTQSSRYLVKRTGEKVFLECVQDMDHENMFWYRQDPGLGLRLIYFSYDVKMKEKGDIPEGYSVSREKKERFSLILESASTNQTSMYLCASSSWTGGLDEQFFGPGTRLTVL.

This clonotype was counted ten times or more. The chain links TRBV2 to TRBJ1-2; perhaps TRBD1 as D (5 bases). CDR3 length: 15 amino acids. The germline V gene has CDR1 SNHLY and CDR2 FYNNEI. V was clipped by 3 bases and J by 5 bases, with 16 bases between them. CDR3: CASSDVGGGGYGYTF. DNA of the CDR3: TGTGCCAGCAGTGATGTGGGGGGAGGAGGATATGGCTACACCTTC.

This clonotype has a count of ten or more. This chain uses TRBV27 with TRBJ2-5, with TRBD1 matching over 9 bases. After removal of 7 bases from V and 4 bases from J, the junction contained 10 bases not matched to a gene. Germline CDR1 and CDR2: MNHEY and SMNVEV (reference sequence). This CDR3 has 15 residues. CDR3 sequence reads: CASNSGQGLRETQYF. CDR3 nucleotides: TGTGCCAGCAACTCGGGACAGGGATTGAGAGAGACCCAGTACTTC.

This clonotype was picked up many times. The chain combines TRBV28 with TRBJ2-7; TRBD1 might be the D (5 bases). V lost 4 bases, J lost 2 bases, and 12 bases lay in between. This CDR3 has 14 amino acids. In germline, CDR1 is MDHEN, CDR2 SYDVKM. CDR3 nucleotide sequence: TGTGCCAGCAGTTCCCCAGGGTTTCCCTACGAGCAGTACTTC. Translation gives CASSSPGFPYEQYF. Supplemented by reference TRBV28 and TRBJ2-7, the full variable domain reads DVKVTQSSRYLVKRTGEKVFLECVQDMDHENMFWYRQDPGLGLRLIYFSYDVKMKEKGDIPEGYSVSREKKERFSLILESASTNQTSMYLCASSSPGFPYEQYFGPGTRLTVT.

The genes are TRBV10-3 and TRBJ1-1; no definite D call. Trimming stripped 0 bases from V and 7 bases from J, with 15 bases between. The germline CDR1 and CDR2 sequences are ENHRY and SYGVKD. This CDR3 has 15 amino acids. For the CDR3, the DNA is TGTGCCATCAGTGAGTCGGTAGGGATGAAGGTTGAAGCTTTCTTT. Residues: CAISESVGMKVEAFF.

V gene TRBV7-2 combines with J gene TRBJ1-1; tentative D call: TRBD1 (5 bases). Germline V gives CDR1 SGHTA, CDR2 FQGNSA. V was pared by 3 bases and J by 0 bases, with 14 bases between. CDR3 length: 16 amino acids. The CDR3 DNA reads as TGTGCCAGCAGCTTCCAGGCGGGGGTCATGAACACTGAAGCTTTCTTT. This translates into CASSFQAGVMNTEAFF.

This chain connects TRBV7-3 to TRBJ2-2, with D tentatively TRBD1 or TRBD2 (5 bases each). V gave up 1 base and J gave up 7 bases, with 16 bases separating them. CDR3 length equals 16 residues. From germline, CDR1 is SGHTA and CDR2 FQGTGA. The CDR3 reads CASSLNQAGTDGELFF. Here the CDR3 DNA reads TGTGCCAGCAGCTTAAATCAGGCAGGGACGGACGGGGAGCTGTTTTTT.

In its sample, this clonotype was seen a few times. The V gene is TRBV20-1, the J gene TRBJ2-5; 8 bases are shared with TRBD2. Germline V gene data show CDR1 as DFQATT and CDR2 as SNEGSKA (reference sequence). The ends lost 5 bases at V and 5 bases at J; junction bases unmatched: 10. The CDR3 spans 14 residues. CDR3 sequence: CSAHTGRAEETQYF. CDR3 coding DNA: TGCAGTGCTCATACCGGGAGGGCAGAGGAGACCCAGTACTTC.

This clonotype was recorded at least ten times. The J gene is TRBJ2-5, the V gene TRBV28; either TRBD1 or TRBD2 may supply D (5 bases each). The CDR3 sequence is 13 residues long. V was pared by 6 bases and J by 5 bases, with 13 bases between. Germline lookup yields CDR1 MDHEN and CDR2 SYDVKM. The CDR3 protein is CASRVLGEETQYF. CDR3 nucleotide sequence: TGTGCCAGCAGGGTTTTAGGGGAGGAGACCCAGTACTTC.

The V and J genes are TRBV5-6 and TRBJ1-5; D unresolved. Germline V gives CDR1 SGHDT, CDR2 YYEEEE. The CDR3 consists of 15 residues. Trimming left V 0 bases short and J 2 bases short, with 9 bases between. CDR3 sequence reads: CASSLGESGNQPQHF. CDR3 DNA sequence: TGTGCCAGCAGCTTGGGGGAATCTGGCAATCAGCCCCAGCATTTT.

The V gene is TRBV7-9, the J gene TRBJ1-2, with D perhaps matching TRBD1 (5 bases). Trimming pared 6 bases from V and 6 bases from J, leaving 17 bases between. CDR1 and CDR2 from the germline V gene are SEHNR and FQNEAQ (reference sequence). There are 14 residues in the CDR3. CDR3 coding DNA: TGTGCCAGCAGTTGGAGGAGCGGAGGGGATGGCTACACCTTC. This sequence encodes CASSWRSGGDGYTF.

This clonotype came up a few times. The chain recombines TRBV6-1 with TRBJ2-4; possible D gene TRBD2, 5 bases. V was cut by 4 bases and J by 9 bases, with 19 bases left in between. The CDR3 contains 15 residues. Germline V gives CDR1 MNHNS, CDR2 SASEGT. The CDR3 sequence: CASSVTAGRRSIQYF. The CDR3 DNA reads TGTGCCAGCAGTGTGACTGCGGGTCGCAGGAGCATTCAGTACTTC.